One and the same sample provided the 7 T cell receptor beta chains below, sequenced in a study of blood T cells in healthy people across ages. The authors ran a second PCR of about 6 to 11 cycles using a sample-barcoded 5' primer and a J-beta primer mix. MiXCR, applied by TCRdb to the 5' RACE reads, yields one record per CDR3 protein. The sample includes about 900,000 distinct CDR3 sequences, about 48% of them seen just once. Sequencing input: blood. Receptors originate from a man aged 25 to 45 in good health.

The J gene is TRBJ2-5, the V gene TRBV5-1, with 8 bases aligning to TRBD2. The CDR3 has 15 amino acids. V shed 0 bases and J 1 base; nucleotides not matched to a gene: 2. CDR1 is SGHRS and CDR2 is YFSETQ in the germline V gene. CDR3 bases: TGCGCCAGCAGCTTGGGACGGGGGGGCCAAGAGACCCAGTACTTC. Protein: CASSLGRGGQETQYF. The full variable domain, with the rest looked up from reference TRBV5-1 and TRBJ2-5, is KAGVTQTPRYLIKTRGQQVTLSCSPISGHRSVSWYQQTPGQGLQFLFEYFSETQRNKGNFPGRFSGRQFSNSRSEMNVSTLELGDSALYLCASSLGRGGQETQYFGPGTRLLVL.

As for this clonotype: Possible read error: a much larger clone is one base away. This chain joins TRBV6-2 or TRBV6-3 and TRBJ2-7; weak D call: TRBD1 (6 bases). V was trimmed by 2 bases and J by 12 bases, leaving 14 bases between them. Germline V gene lookup returns CDR1 MNHEY and CDR2 SVGEGT. This CDR3 has 12 amino acids. The CDR3 bases are TGTGCCAGCAGTTACGATAGGGGGACCCGGTACTTC. Its protein product is CASSYDRGTRYF.

The chain has TRBV28 and TRBJ2-7; 10 bases map to TRBD1. With 3 bases clipped from V and 3 bases from J, the junction kept 8 bases outside the gene matches. The CDR3 consists of 16 residues. The germline CDR1 and CDR2 sequences are MDHEN and SYDVKM. The CDR3 nucleotides read TGTGCCAGCAGTTTTTGGTCCGGGACAGGGGTCTACGAGCAGTACTTC. Protein product: CASSFWSGTGVYEQYF.

The chain employs TRBV3-1 and TRBJ1-2; no definite D call. The V gene lost 1 base and the J gene lost 4 bases, with 13 bases spanning the gap. This CDR3 contains 15 residues. In germline, CDR1 is LGHDT, CDR2 YNNKEL (reference sequence). DNA for the CDR3: TGTGCCAGCAGCCAAGCGTGGCGCCAGACCTATGGCTACACCTTC. It yields the protein CASSQAWRQTYGYTF.

This clonotype was counted only a few times. The chain combines TRBV21-1 with TRBJ2-1. TRBV21-1 is noted as a pseudogene. This CDR3 is built from 15 residues. CDR3: CASSPEGGSYNEQFF. The CDR3 DNA sequence: TGTGCCAGCAGCCCTGAAGGGGGCTCCTACAATGAGCAGTTCTTC.

The chain employs TRBV6-2 or TRBV6-3 and TRBJ1-1, with D possibly being TRBD1 (6 bases). Germline loops: CDR1 MNHEY, CDR2 SVGEGT. The ends were cut back, 0 bases at V and 0 bases at J, with 11 bases in the middle. The CDR3 is 16 residues long. In DNA, the CDR3 is TGTGCCAGCAGTTACTCGACAGGATACATGAACACTGAAGCTTTCTTT. Translating it yields CASSYSTGYMNTEAFF.

This clonotype was counted once. This chain connects TRBV7-3 to TRBJ2-1, with 9 bases aligning to TRBD2. The CDR3 is 17 residues long. The germline CDR1 and CDR2 sequences are SGHTA and FQGTGA. Trimming took 0 bases from V and 8 from J; bases not matched to a gene: 11. CDR3 residues: CASSLTVLGTSNDEQFF. The CDR3 DNA sequence: TGTGCCAGCAGCTTAACTGTCTTGGGGACTAGCAATGATGAGCAGTTCTTC.